The 20 T cell receptor beta chains below were found in one sample sequenced in a study of CD8+CD57+ T cells in acquired aplastic anemia. TCR beta VDJ and CDR3 profiles were obtained from a genomic DNA template. TCRdb used MiXCR to reprocess the reads, holding one entry per CDR3 protein. The sample lists about 160,000 distinct CDR3 sequences; less than 60% were seen once. Sequenced patients had shown CD8+CD57+ cell expansion by flow cytometry. Input material: sorted CD4+, CD8+, or CD8+CD57+ T cells (not recorded which) from PBMCs. The receptor source for this set is a human donor with aplastic anemia.

This clonotype was seen ten or more times. CDR3 region: CASTERGDNSPLHF. The CDR3 DNA reads as TGTGCCAGCACCGAGCGGGGTGATAATTCACCCCTCCACTTT. The chain recombines TRBV3-1 with TRBJ1-6; D is ambiguous. This CDR3 has 14 amino acids. V was trimmed by 7 bases and J by 5 bases, leaving 12 bases between them. CDR1 is LGHDT, CDR2 YNNKEL, per germline (reference sequence).

This clonotype has ten or more counts. The chain combines TRBV5-1 with TRBJ2-1; TRBD2 agrees at 11 bases. V gave up 5 bases and J gave up 4 bases; unmatched junction bases: 5. The CDR3 runs 15 residues. Germline V gene data show CDR1 as SGHRS and CDR2 as YFSETQ. The CDR3 spells CASRTGLAEYNEQFF. CDR3 sequence (DNA): TGCGCCAGCAGGACGGGACTAGCGGAATACAATGAGCAGTTCTTC.

Ten or more counts support this clonotype. This chain joins TRBV20-1 and TRBJ2-7; 10 bases line up with TRBD2. This CDR3 spans 15 amino acids. Germline V lookup: CDR1 DFQATT, CDR2 SNEGSKA (reference sequence). Trimming removed 6 bases from V and 3 bases from J; junction bases left unmatched: 11. For the CDR3, the DNA is TGCAGTGCCTCCGACCTTCTAGCGGGGGACTACGAGCAGTACTTC. Translated, it gives CSASDLLAGDYEQYF.

The chain has TRBV28 and TRBJ1-1; D unresolved. V lost 3 bases, J lost 3 bases, and 20 bases lay in between. CDR1 MDHEN and CDR2 SYDVKM come from the germline V gene. CDR3 length equals 17 residues. CDR3 DNA sequence: TGTGCCAGCAGTTTCGGTTTAGCGACTCGACGGGACACTGAAGCTTTCTTT. Translated, it gives CASSFGLATRRDTEAFF.

A note on this clonotype: A read error is possible here, since a much larger clone lies one base away. This rearrangement joins TRBV19 to TRBJ1-1; no definite D call. In germline, CDR1 is LNHDA, CDR2 SQIVND (reference sequence). The CDR3 has 11 residues. The CDR3 DNA is TGTGCCACCAACCGGGCAGCTGAAGCTTCCTTT. It yields the protein CATNRAAEASF.

This clonotype was picked up a small number of times. This rearrangement joins TRBV12-3 or TRBV12-4 to TRBJ2-1; 10 bases agree with TRBD2. The CDR3 spans 18 residues. The V segment lost 4 bases and the J segment 6 bases; nucleotides outside the gene matches: 15. The CDR3: CASSSSQAGGLWANEQFF. CDR3 coding DNA: TGTGCCAGCAGTTCTAGCCAAGCGGGAGGGCTTTGGGCCAATGAGCAGTTCTTC.

This clonotype ranks as medium-sized. V usage is TRBV14 and J usage is TRBJ1-2; D uncertain. With 4 bases removed from V and 3 bases from J, the gap between germline ends came to 9 bases. The CDR3 contains 13 residues. Germline V gene lookup returns CDR1 SGHDN and CDR2 FVKESK. The CDR3 region is CASSPDTDYGYTF. The CDR3 DNA sequence: TGTGCCAGCAGCCCTGACACGGACTATGGCTACACCTTC. The full variable domain, with the rest looked up from reference TRBV14 and TRBJ1-2, is EAGVTQFPSHSVIEKGQTVTLRCDPISGHDNLYWYRRVMGKEIKFLLHFVKESKQDESGMPNNRFLAERTGGTYSTLKVQPAELEDSGVYFCASSPDTDYGYTFGSGTRLTVV.

This clonotype was recorded a few times. The V and J genes are TRBV27 and TRBJ2-5, with TRBD2 matching over 8 bases. From germline, CDR1 is MNHEY and CDR2 SMNVEV (reference sequence). The CDR3 is made up of 16 amino acids. The junction had 10 bases not matched to a gene; V was cut back by 3 bases and J by 4 bases. The CDR3 DNA sequence: TGTGCCAGCAGTTTTTTCGGGGGGGAGAAGGGAGAGACCCAGTACTTC. It translates to CASSFFGGEKGETQYF.

The rearrangement joins TRBV7-9 to TRBJ2-7; tentative D call: TRBD2 (6 bases). The germline gives CDR1 SEHNR, CDR2 FQNEAQ (reference sequence). This CDR3 spans 13 amino acids. With 5 bases removed from V and 3 bases from J, the gap between germline ends came to 11 bases. The chain's CDR3 is CASSAGPSYEQYF. As DNA, the CDR3 is TGTGCCAGCAGCGCGGGGCCTAGCTACGAGCAGTACTTC.

The CDR3 region has the DNA TGCAGTGCCGTCGAGTACGTCGCCGCAACTAATGAAAAACTGTTTTTT. This codes for CSAVEYVAATNEKLFF. The genes are TRBV20-1 and TRBJ1-4; no clear D. The CDR3 is 16 residues long. Germline V gives CDR1 DFQATT, CDR2 SNEGSKA (reference sequence). Deletions cut 6 bases from V and 0 bases from J, with 17 bases between.

The J gene is TRBJ2-7, the V gene TRBV7-2; D unresolved. The CDR3 covers 12 residues. Germline V gene lookup returns CDR1 SGHTA and CDR2 FQGNSA. The V and J ends lost 5 bases and 3 bases respectively, with 8 bases between them. Here the CDR3 DNA reads TGTGCCAGCAGCGTGGACCGCTACGAGCAGTACTTC. Its protein product is CASSVDRYEQYF.

Many counts were recorded for this clonotype. The genes are TRBV19 and TRBJ2-1; D not resolved. The CDR3 sequence is 14 residues long. The V gene's germline CDR1 is LNHDA and CDR2 SQIVND (reference sequence). The V gene lost 5 bases and the J gene lost 4 bases, with 12 bases spanning the gap. This CDR3 is CASSPTTVYNEQFF. CDR3 in DNA: TGTGCCAGTAGTCCGACGACGGTTTACAATGAGCAGTTCTTC.

This clonotype was seen only a few times. The chain links TRBV27 to TRBJ2-6, with TRBD1 identical over 10 bases. V dropped 3 bases and J dropped 4; count of bases not matched to a gene: 9. CDR1 MNHEY and CDR2 SMNVEV come from the germline V gene (reference sequence). The CDR3 sequence is 18 residues long. The CDR3 loop is CASSLAGTGVSGANVLTF. CDR3 in DNA: TGTGCCAGCAGTTTGGCCGGGACAGGGGTAAGCGGGGCCAACGTCCTGACTTTC.

This clonotype showed up many times. CDR3 DNA: TGTGCCAGCAGCGTAATGCCAGGGCCCAGCTCTGGAAACACCATATATTTT. Protein product: CASSVMPGPSSGNTIYF. The genes are TRBV9 and TRBJ1-3; perhaps TRBD1 as D (5 bases). This CDR3 spans 17 amino acids. V shed 1 base and J shed 0 bases, with 14 bases lying between them. Germline V gene lookup returns CDR1 SGDLS and CDR2 YYNGEE.

This clonotype has at least ten counts. The CDR3 bases are TGCAGTGCTAGTGTCGTCGGGACTGGATACGAGCAGTACTTC. Its translation: CSASVVGTGYEQYF. This chain joins TRBV20-1 and TRBJ2-7, with D possibly TRBD2 on 6 matching bases. The germline CDR1 and CDR2 sequences are DFQATT and SNEGSKA (reference sequence). The V gene lost 3 bases and the J gene lost 4 bases, with 16 bases spanning the gap. This CDR3 is 14 amino acids long.

This clonotype was recorded at least ten times. The chain couples TRBV4-1 to TRBJ2-3; D call uncertain. The CDR3 totals 13 residues. Looked up from germline, CDR1 is MGHRA and CDR2 is YSYEKL. The germline V and J ends were trimmed by 3 bases and 5 bases, with 9 bases remaining between them. The CDR3 loop is CASSHFFGDTQYF. The DNA of the CDR3 is TGCGCCAGCAGCCACTTCTTCGGAGATACGCAGTATTTT.

In this sample, this clonotype turned up many times. This chain uses TRBV12-3 or TRBV12-4 with TRBJ2-5; TRBD2 might be the D (5 bases). The CDR3 consists of 12 residues. Trimming removed 6 bases from V and 4 bases from J, with 9 bases in between. CDR3 sequence reads: CASSPAGETQYF. In nucleotides, the CDR3 is TGTGCCAGCAGCCCGGCGGGAGAGACCCAGTACTTC.

This clonotype is a singleton in its sample. The chain combines TRBV25-1 with TRBJ1-2, with TRBD1 matching 9 bases. The CDR3 runs to 13 residues. Trimming removed 6 bases from V and 4 bases from J; junction bases left unmatched: 3. Germline-derived CDR1 and CDR2 are MGHDK and SYGVNS. The CDR3 protein is CASSLTGGYGYTF. The CDR3, as DNA: TGTGCCAGCAGCTTGACAGGGGGCTATGGCTACACCTTC.

This clonotype was counted at least ten times. The rearrangement uses TRBV25-1 and TRBJ2-5; possibly TRBD2 for D (6 bases). Trimming removed 8 bases at V and 3 bases at J, with 16 bases between. The length of the CDR3 is 14 residues. Germline V CDR1 and CDR2: MGHDK, SYGVNS. Here the CDR3 DNA reads TGTGCCAGCTTCGGGACTTACACCGAAGAGACCCAGTACTTC. Protein product: CASFGTYTEETQYF.

This clonotype has just one count. This chain joins TRBV5-1 and TRBJ2-7, with 7 bases fitting TRBD1. This CDR3 has 15 residues. The germline V gene encodes CDR1 SGHRS and CDR2 YFSETQ. J was trimmed by 9 bases and V by 4 bases; bases with no gene match: 16. The CDR3 bases are TGCGCCAGCAGCCAAGGGACAGAATCTTTTGGGGGGCAGTACTTC. Amino acid sequence: CASSQGTESFGGQYF.